The clone carrying this TCR beta chain appeared many times. Antigen unknown. This entry comes from a study of identical twins. Study-level findings and limits: Models underestimated out-of-frame TCR alpha sharing in monozygotic twins.

From germline, CDR1 is MNHEY and CDR2 SVGAGI. This CDR3 contains 14 residues. The V end was cut by 4 bases, the J end by 1 base, with 9 bases between. TCRdb called the 5' RACE reads again in MiXCR, with one record for every CDR3 protein. The sample yields some 710,000 distinct CDR3 sequences, 5.5% to 6.5% seen once. The sequenced sample was naive T cells sorted from blood. This TCR came from a young man in good health. This chain connects TRBV6-5 to TRBJ2-3, with D uncertain. The DNA for the CDR3 is TGTGCCAGCAGTTTAATCACTCGCACAGATACGCAGTATTTT. Protein product: CASSLITRTDTQYF.